The rows below give T cell receptor beta chains drawn from one sample of a study of T-cell reconstitution after alpha-beta-depleted transplantation in children. MiXCR, run by TCRdb on the PCR reads, gives a single entry per CDR3 protein. Of a few hundred thousand distinct CDR3 sequences listed, about 9.6% are singletons. The sequenced sample was PBMCs from the stem cell graft donor, obtained from the stem cell graft. The source of these receptors is a human donor who donated a stem cell graft to a child with SCID. The CDR3 runs from the conserved cysteine through the conserved F or W. Fields, in order: clone size, J gene, V gene, D gene, CDR3 DNA, CDR3 protein. D genes are given only for firm matches. Size values are once, few and many counts, or a class for expanded clones, and some rows have none.

>many|TRBJ2-1|TRBV5-1|TRBD1
TGCGCCAGCAGCTGGGAAGGGGACAGACTTCCCAATGAGCAGTTCTTC
CASSWEGDRLPNEQFF
>many|TRBJ2-1|TRBV25-1|-
TGTGCCAGCAGTGAATATAAGCGGCCCCCCTACAATGAGCAGTTCTTC
CASSEYKRPPYNEQFF
>-|TRBJ2-5|TRBV4-1|-
TGCGCCAGCAGCCAAGTGGGTGGGGGCGGAGGAGAGACCCAGTACTTC
CASSQVGGGGGETQYF
>few|TRBJ2-2|TRBV27|TRBD1
TGTGCCAGCGGATGGACAGGGGGCACCGGCGGGGAGCTGTTTTTT
CASGWTGGTGGELFF
>few|TRBJ2-5|TRBV28|TRBD1
TGTGCCAGCGCATACAGGGGATCGTGGGAGGAGACCCAGTACTTC
CASAYRGSWEETQYF
>many|TRBJ2-7|TRBV12-3/TRBV12-4|-
TGTGCCAGCAGTTTACAGGGGTCGGCCTACGAGCAGTACTTC
CASSLQGSAYEQYF
>many|TRBJ2-3|TRBV5-1|-
TGCGCCAGCAGCTTCCAAAGCGGGTGGGCAGATACGCAGTATTTT
CASSFQSGWADTQYF
>many|TRBJ1-3|TRBV2|-
TGTGCCGGTAGGACGGACTCTGGAAACACCATATATTTT
CAGRTDSGNTIYF
>many|TRBJ2-1|TRBV7-9|-
TGTGCCAGCAGCTTAGGGGTGGTCGTCCGATCCTACAATGAGCAGTTCTTC
CASSLGVVVRSYNEQFF
>few|TRBJ2-7|TRBV5-6|-
TGTGCCAGCAGCTTGTGGGGAAACCCCTACGAGCAGTACTTC
CASSLWGNPYEQYF
>many|TRBJ2-7|TRBV15|-
TGTGCCACCAGCAGAGATCGGTACGAGCAGTACTTC
CATSRDRYEQYF
>many|TRBJ1-2|TRBV29-1|TRBD1
TGCAGCGTTGTAATAGGACAGGGAGAAAACTATGGCTACACCTTC
CSVVIGQGENYGYTF
>few|TRBJ1-5|TRBV28|TRBD1
TGTGCCAGCAGTTTGCCAAGAACAGGGGGCGGTAGCAATCAGCCCCAGCATTTT
CASSLPRTGGGSNQPQHF
>many|TRBJ2-7|TRBV5-1|-
TGCGCCAGCAGCTTTTTACAGGCCTACGAGCAGTACTTC
CASSFLQAYEQYF
>-|TRBJ1-1|TRBV29-1|-
TGCAGCGGAACCGGGACCCAAAGAGCTGAAGCTTTCTTT
CSGTGTQRAEAFF
>-|TRBJ2-1|TRBV9|-
TGTGCCAGCAGCGTCTGGGGGAACTACAATGAGCAGTTCTTC
CASSVWGNYNEQFF